Detailed here is one TCR beta chain. Its antigen is not identified. This specimen belongs to a study of cytomegalovirus exposure and HLA in healthy donors. Study outcomes and limitations: Specificity for CMV antigens was confirmed in vitro for a few of the CMV-associated chains.

Generated by immunoSEQ multiplex PCR, the TCRdb table keeps only in-frame clones and is missing some. The data show approximately 220,000 clones, roughly 89% seen once. The receptor was derived from a man between 18 and 29 years old in good health and CMV-seronegative. Material: PBMCs.

The CDR3, as DNA: TGTGCCAGCAGGGCGGGGGGGCACAATGAGCAGTTCTTC. Its translation: CASRAGGHNEQFF. The chain recombines TRBV6-5 with TRBJ2-1; TRBD2 matches 9 bases. Germline CDR1 MNHEY, CDR2 SVGAGI. The CDR3 covers 13 residues. Losses at the gene ends were 6 bases for V and 5 bases for J; bases not matched to a gene: 2.